The 2 T cell receptor beta chains below come from one sample, sequenced in a study of naive and memory T cell subsets. An equimolar mix of two oligonucleotides served as the beta constant-region primer for TRBC1 and TRBC2. The ligated cDNA underwent four PCR rounds using SP2 and nested alpha and beta constant-region primers. TCRdb reprocessed the UMI-ligation and nested PCR reads via MiXCR and lists one record per CDR3 protein. In the table there are 150,000 or so distinct CDR3 sequences, roughly 22% of which are singletons. Their antigens are not known. Findings and limits, study-wide: Naive repertoires, especially CD8, held a few larger clonotypes, possibly memory cells re-expressing CD45RA.

Source material: naive CD4+ T cells from blood. These receptors all stem from a human donor in good health.

This clonotype was seen only once. The chain uses TRBV25-1 and TRBJ1-3; TRBD1 is a possible D gene (5 bases). The V gene lost 6 bases and the J gene lost 5 bases, with 20 bases spanning the gap. Germline loops: CDR1 MGHDK, CDR2 SYGVNS. The CDR3 loop spans 16 amino acids. CDR3 nucleotides: TGTGCCAGCAGCACTCAAGGGCTGGGGGGAAGAAACACCATATATTTT. Translated, it gives CASSTQGLGGRNTIYF.

This sequence joins TRBV5-1 and TRBJ2-2; D gene uncertain. The CDR3 has 14 residues. Germline CDR1 reads SGHRS; CDR2 reads YFSETQ. Trimming removed 0 bases at V and 2 bases at J, with 5 bases between. The CDR3 coding sequence is TGCGCCAGCAGCTTGGCCATCAACACCGGGGAGCTGTTTTTT. This codes for CASSLAINTGELFF. Drawing the rest from reference TRBV5-1 and TRBJ2-2, the complete variable domain is KAGVTQTPRYLIKTRGQQVTLSCSPISGHRSVSWYQQTPGQGLQFLFEYFSETQRNKGNFPGRFSGRQFSNSRSEMNVSTLELGDSALYLCASSLAINTGELFFGEGSRLTVL.